This TCR beta chain was profiled in a study of Ad26.COV2.S vaccination and SARS-CoV-2 variants. This CDR3 has 13 residues. Between the trimmed V and J ends, which lost 5 bases and 4 bases, there was a span of 12 bases. Germline CDR1 and CDR2: SEHNR and FQNEAQ (reference sequence). TCRdb keeps only in-frame clones here, not all; method: immunoSEQ multiplex PCR. Of about 260,000 clones in the sample, about 83% were seen once. The treatment here: over 15 received Ad26.COV2.S at low or high dose, single or two shots; roughly five received placebo; per-sample allocation not given. The investigators took samples on day 63 after the first vaccine or placebo injection.

The sequenced sample was peripheral blood, obtained in a trial of Ad26.COV2.S vaccine versus placebo. This TCR was recovered from a person aged 18-65 years who received the Ad26.COV2.S COVID-19 vaccine or a placebo. The chain combines TRBV7-9 with TRBJ2-7, with D unclear. The CDR3 here is CASSRGRNYEQYF. CDR3 coding DNA: TGTGCCAGCAGCCGTGGACGGAATTACGAGCAGTACTTC.